This is a list of T cell receptor beta chains from one sample in a study of blood T cells in healthy people across ages. Using its own MiXCR run on the 5' RACE reads, TCRdb lists one record per CDR3 protein. This sample has 1.2 million to 1.5 million distinct CDR3 sequences, with approximately 42% found just once. Sample: blood. The receptors were gathered from a woman between 18 and 29 years old in good health. Both conserved end residues are part of each CDR3. D genes are given only for firm matches. Where a row states a size, it is once, few, many or the class of an expanded clone; other rows omit it.

>TRBJ2-1|NA|TRBV20-1|NA
TGCAGTGCTCCCCGAGTCCCCCCGGAAGAGCAGTTCTTC
CSAPRVPPEEQFF
>TRBJ2-7|NA|TRBV5-1|NA
TGCGCCAGCAGCTTCGGGACGCAGTCCTACAATGAGCAGTACTTC
CASSFGTQSYNEQYF
>TRBJ2-3|TRBD2|TRBV3-1|NA
TGTGCCAGCAGCCCGCTGCTAGCGGGAGTCCGGAGCACAGATACGCAGTATTTT
CASSPLLAGVRSTDTQYF
>TRBJ2-5|NA|TRBV7-2|few
TGTGCCAGCAGCTTATTTGCCGGTGGGGAGCAGTACTTC
CASSLFAGGEQYF
>TRBJ2-1|NA|TRBV20-1|NA
TGCAGTGCATATAAACTAGGGACCTTTTGGGAGCAGTTCTTC
CSAYKLGTFWEQFF
>TRBJ2-5|NA|TRBV15|NA
TGTGCCACCAGCAGAGGGGTCCAAGAGACCCGGTACTTC
CATSRGVQETRYF
>TRBJ1-3|NA|TRBV20-1|NA
TGCAGTGCTAGAGATCCCATAGACAGCTCTGGAAACACCATATATTTT
CSARDPIDSSGNTIYF
>TRBJ1-2|TRBD1|TRBV2|NA
TGTGCCAGCGTGCTCCGGGACAGGGATAACTATGGCTACACCTTC
CASVLRDRDNYGYTF
>TRBJ2-5|NA|TRBV18|few
TGTGCCAGCCTTCACTGGCCTGAAGAGACCCAGTACTTC
CASLHWPEETQYF
>TRBJ2-5|TRBD2|TRBV5-1|NA
TGCGCCAGCAGCTACCCTCGGGGGGAAGAGACCCAGTACTTC
CASSYPRGEETQYF
>TRBJ2-2|TRBD2|TRBV20-1|NA
TGCAGTGCTGGCGCGGGAGGCTGGAACATCGGGGAGCTGTTTTTT
CSAGAGGWNIGELFF
>TRBJ2-7|TRBD1|TRBV20-1|NA
TGCAGTGCTTCTCGGGACAGTTACTACGAGCAGTACTTC
CSASRDSYYEQYF
>TRBJ2-1|TRBD2|TRBV7-4|few
TGTGCCAGCAGCTTAGCTGTCCTAGCGGGAGTCCATGAGCAGTTCTTC
CASSLAVLAGVHEQFF
>TRBJ2-3|TRBD1|TRBV5-1|once
TGCGCCAGCAGCTTGAACGGACAGGGTACAGATACGCAGTATTTT
CASSLNGQGTDTQYF
>TRBJ2-2|NA|TRBV20-1|NA
TGCAGTGCTAGAGGGCTAGCGATCGGGGAGCTGTTTTTT
CSARGLAIGELFF
>TRBJ2-7|NA|TRBV11-2|NA
TGTGCCAGCAGCTCAATGAACATGTACGAGCAGTACTTC
CASSSMNMYEQYF
>TRBJ1-2|NA|TRBV3-1|NA
TGTGCCAGCAGTCCTCGGCAAGGGGACGGCTACACCTTC
CASSPRQGDGYTF
>TRBJ1-1|TRBD1|TRBV7-9|NA
TGTGCCAGCAGCTTAGCGAACGATCTCGACAGGGACAGGGACACTGAAGCTTTCTTT
CASSLANDLDRDRDTEAFF
>TRBJ2-2|NA|TRBV30|few
TGTGCCTGGAGTGATCGGGCCGACACCGGGGAGCTGTTTTTT
CAWSDRADTGELFF
>TRBJ2-3|NA|TRBV5-1|NA
TGCGCCAGCTCCCTGGGGGCGGGGGCTTCCACAGATACGCAGTATTTT
CASSLGAGASTDTQYF
>TRBJ2-7|TRBD2|TRBV7-2|NA
TGTGGCAGCAGCTCAAGCGGGAGCGGTTCCTACGAGCAGTACTTC
CGSSSSGSGSYEQYF
>TRBJ1-4|NA|TRBV20-1|few
TGCAGTGCGAAGGGCCCTAATGAAAAACTGTTTTTT
CSAKGPNEKLFF
>TRBJ1-2|NA|TRBV20-1|few
TGCAGTGCCCCGTTCCCGGTGGAGCATGGCTACACCTTC
CSAPFPVEHGYTF
>TRBJ2-1|NA|TRBV5-1|NA
TGCGCCAGCAGGGATGGGCGGGATATCTACAATGAGCAGTTCTTC
CASRDGRDIYNEQFF
>TRBJ2-7|NA|TRBV6-1|NA
TGTGCCAGCAGAGACGGGGTCCAAGTCCGCCACGAGCAGTACTTC
CASRDGVQVRHEQYF
>TRBJ1-4|NA|TRBV4-1|NA
TGCGCCAGCAGCCAAGAGGCACGTGGGGGGTATGAAAAACTGTTTTTT
CASSQEARGGYEKLFF
>TRBJ2-7|NA|TRBV4-2|NA
TGTGCCAGCAGCCAAGACGGGAGCACCTACGAGCAGTACTTC
CASSQDGSTYEQYF
>TRBJ2-1|TRBD1|TRBV5-1|few
TGCGCCAGCAGCGAATACCGGGACAGGGGCCGATACAATGAGCAGTTCTTC
CASSEYRDRGRYNEQFF
>TRBJ2-7|TRBD1|TRBV10-3|NA
TGTGCCATCGGGGACAGGGTGAGCCACGAGCAGTGCTTC
CAIGDRVSHEQCF
>TRBJ2-7|TRBD2|TRBV25-1|NA
TGTGCCAGCAGTCAGCTGGGGGGGAGCTCCTACGAGCAGTACTTC
CASSQLGGSSYEQYF
>TRBJ2-6|NA|TRBV20-1|NA
TGCAGTGCTAACCCAAAGACCCACTCTGGGGCCAACGTCCTGACTTTC
CSANPKTHSGANVLTF
>TRBJ1-1|NA|TRBV10-1|NA
TGCGCCAGCAGTGGAGTTGGGAAGGGACGAACTTTCTTT
CASSGVGKGRTFF
>TRBJ1-6|TRBD1|TRBV20-1|few
TGCAGTGCCCACGGACAGGGGGCTAGTAATTCACCCCTCCACTTT
CSAHGQGASNSPLHF
>TRBJ2-7|NA|TRBV6-2/TRBV6-3|NA
TGTGCCAGCAGTCACACGCTAGCGTCCCACTACGAGCAGTACTTC
CASSHTLASHYEQYF
>TRBJ2-1|TRBD2|TRBV28|NA
TGTGCCAGCAGTTCCCTCCACCTTAGCGGGAGCTCCTACAATGAGCAGTTCTTC
CASSSLHLSGSSYNEQFF